This TCR beta chain was recovered during a study of blood T cell repertoires in COVID-19. In germline, CDR1 is KGHSH, CDR2 LQKENI. Trimming took 4 bases from V and 6 from J, leaving 13 bases between them. This CDR3 comprises 13 residues. Profiling relied on immunoSEQ multiplex PCR, and the TCRdb table lists in-frame clones only, not all of them. The sample carries 200,000 to 250,000 clones, 75% to 90% recorded once. Specimen: peripheral blood. This sequence originates from a middle-aged woman with acute or convalescent COVID-19. The chain has TRBV18 and TRBJ2-7, with no clear D. CDR3 residues: CASSQSTEFEQYV. The CDR3 DNA sequence: TGTGCCAGCTCACAGTCTACAGAGTTCGAGCAGTACGTC.